The entry that follows covers one T cell receptor beta chain sequence. As processed by the authors: Nucleated cell counts were estimated from reference gene primer amplification. The assay was immunoSEQ multiplex PCR, and TCRdb's table has in-frame clones only and misses some. That table gives V, J and clone size, and the DNA gave D and trimming. The table lists approximately 120,000 clones, roughly 84% of them singletons. The CDR3 sequence is 15 residues long. Trimming took 0 bases from V and 4 from J; bases not matched to a gene: 1. CDR1 and CDR2 from the germline V gene are LNHDA and SQIVND (reference sequence). This entry is derived from a study of blood T cell repertoires in COVID-19. The wider study: Nucleic acid was either cDNA or gDNA, and it came from T cells, B-cell-depleted T cells, or PBMCs.

The TCR sequence derives from a woman over 75 with active or convalescent COVID-19. Sequencing was performed on peripheral blood. J is TRBJ2-1 and V is TRBV19; 9 bases fit TRBD2. The CDR3 DNA is TGTGCCAGTAGTATAGAGGGACTAGCTTACAATGAGCAGTTCTTC. As protein: CASSIEGLAYNEQFF.